Below are 23 T cell receptor beta chains sequenced from a single sample in a study of T-cell reconstitution after alpha-beta-depleted transplantation in children. Unique molecular identifiers were incorporated into the prepared TCRbeta library. TCRdb re-analysed the PCR reads in MiXCR, keeping a single row per CDR3 protein. The table records 25,000 to 30,000 distinct CDR3 sequences, 6.3% of them present only once. This sample comprised PBMCs, mostly from graft donor cells, obtained 180 days after TCRalphabeta/CD19-depleted stem cell transplant. Receptor source: a male patient between 10 and 17 years old who had a stem cell transplant for acute myeloid leukemia, so the T cells may come from the graft donor.

This chain links TRBV30 with TRBJ2-4; D may be TRBD1 (5 bases). Deletions cut 8 bases from V and 6 bases from J, with 20 bases between. This CDR3 is built from 14 residues. Looked up from germline, CDR1 is GTSNPN and CDR2 is SVGIG (reference sequence). The CDR3 region is CASSPRAGSNIQYF. The CDR3 DNA is TGTGCCAGCAGCCCCAGGGCAGGATCAAACATTCAGTACTTC.

This clonotype was detected many times. This chain uses TRBV20-1 with TRBJ2-2; the match to TRBD1 covers 10 bases. The CDR3 spans 15 residues. Germline loops: CDR1 DFQATT, CDR2 SNEGSKA (reference sequence). J gave up 5 bases and V 5 bases, and 8 bases lay outside the gene matches. The CDR3 sequence: CSAGDRGGKTGELFF. CDR3 coding DNA: TGCAGTGCTGGGGACAGGGGAGGTAAAACCGGGGAGCTGTTTTTT.

The table lists this clonotype with a few counts. CDR3 in DNA: TGTGCCAGCAGTTACCTTTCCTACAATGAGCAGTTCTTC. Encoded protein: CASSYLSYNEQFF. The chain has TRBV6-2 or TRBV6-3 and TRBJ2-1; no firm D call. Per germline, CDR1 MNHEY and CDR2 SVGEGT. The CDR3 is made up of 13 amino acids. V was trimmed by 2 bases and J by 1 base, leaving 3 bases between them.

This clonotype came up many times. The chain carries TRBV29-1 and TRBJ1-6; weak D call: TRBD1 (6 bases). Germline V CDR1 and CDR2: SQVTM, ANQGSEA. With 2 bases removed from V and 10 bases from J, the gap between germline ends came to 12 bases. This CDR3 has 13 residues. The chain's CDR3 is CSVELGAESPLHF. The CDR3 coding sequence is TGCAGCGTTGAACTGGGGGCGGAATCACCCCTCCACTTT.

In its sample, this clonotype was seen many times. This chain links TRBV6-2 or TRBV6-3 with TRBJ2-2; TRBD1 matches 7 bases. Germline CDR1 is MNHEY and CDR2 is SVGEGT. The CDR3 is 15 amino acids. V was clipped by 7 bases and J by 5 bases; unmatched bases: 10. The CDR3 protein is CASTGRQGKTGELFF. The DNA of the CDR3 is TGTGCCAGCACGGGTAGACAGGGCAAAACCGGGGAGCTGTTTTTT.

This clonotype was observed many times. The chain uses TRBV9 and TRBJ1-6, with D perhaps TRBD1 (5 bases). V lost 3 bases to trimming and J lost 0 bases, with 13 bases between them. The CDR3 covers 17 residues. The V gene's germline CDR1 is SGDLS and CDR2 YYNGEE. The CDR3 DNA sequence: TGTGCCAGCAGCGCCAGGGACGCCGGCTCCTATAATTCACCCCTCCACTTT. Translating gives CASSARDAGSYNSPLHF.

This clonotype has a count of ten or more. The chain combines TRBV3-1 with TRBJ2-1, with 12 bases lining up with TRBD2. The V gene's germline CDR1 is LGHDT and CDR2 YNNKEL (reference sequence). The J segment lost 4 bases and the V segment lost 5 bases, leaving 9 bases of the junction unmatched. This CDR3 contains 17 residues. CDR3 loop: CASSFGLAGLGYNEQFF. The CDR3 DNA is TGTGCCAGCAGCTTCGGACTAGCGGGGTTGGGGTACAATGAGCAGTTCTTC.

This clonotype occurred many times. The chain couples TRBV18 to TRBJ2-7; D not certain. The germline V gene has CDR1 KGHSH and CDR2 LQKENI. Trimming shortened V by 5 bases and J by 2 bases, and 10 bases separated the two germline ends. This CDR3 comprises 13 residues. The CDR3 protein is CASSADGAYEQYV. The CDR3 DNA follows: TGTGCCAGCTCAGCCGACGGCGCCTACGAGCAGTACGTC.

This clonotype was observed many times. V is TRBV7-2 and J is TRBJ2-7; TRBD2 aligns across 8 bases. This CDR3 is 15 amino acids long. From germline, CDR1 is SGHTA and CDR2 FQGNSA. With 2 bases clipped from V and 3 bases from J, the junction kept 6 bases outside the gene matches. The DNA of the CDR3 is TGTGCCAGCAGCTTACCTAGCGGGTACGTCTACGAGCAGTACTTC. It yields the protein CASSLPSGYVYEQYF.

This clonotype has ten or more counts. This chain joins TRBV6-1 and TRBJ2-7; TRBD2 matches 14 bases. The CDR3 loop spans 19 amino acids. The germline V gene encodes CDR1 MNHNS and CDR2 SASEGT. The trim removed 2 bases at V and 3 bases at J, leaving 12 bases unmatched. The CDR3 DNA reads TGTGCCAGCAGTGAATCTGTGACTAGCGGGAGGGCGGCCGTCTACGAGCAGTACTTC. Amino acid sequence: CASSESVTSGRAAVYEQYF.

This clonotype was observed many times. The chain is built from TRBV28 and TRBJ2-1, with D uncertain. Germline CDR1 MDHEN, CDR2 SYDVKM. CDR3 length equals 14 residues. Trimming cost V 4 bases and J 5 bases, with 12 bases left between them. The CDR3 sequence: CASSSPLGNNEQFF. The CDR3 DNA follows: TGTGCCAGCAGTTCCCCACTGGGCAACAATGAGCAGTTCTTC.

This clonotype has a count of ten or more. V and J are TRBV3-1 and TRBJ2-1, with D possibly being TRBD1 (5 bases). This CDR3 is built from 17 residues. V lost 0 bases and J 4 bases, leaving 16 bases between the germline ends. Per germline, CDR1 LGHDT and CDR2 YNNKEL (reference sequence). In DNA, the CDR3 is TGTGCCAGCAGCCAAGATCAGACAGCGAGATCATACAATGAGCAGTTCTTC. It translates to CASSQDQTARSYNEQFF.

This clonotype was seen many times. The chain couples TRBV10-3 to TRBJ2-7; D possibly corresponds to TRBD2 (6 bases). The germline V and J ends were trimmed by 4 bases and 6 bases, with 16 bases remaining between them. The CDR3 is made up of 14 amino acids. Germline values: CDR1 ENHRY, CDR2 SYGVKD. The CDR3 region has the DNA TGTGCCATCAGTGGACTAGTCGGGACGTCCGAGCAGTACTTC. Protein: CAISGLVGTSEQYF.

In this sample, this clonotype turned up many times. The V and J genes are TRBV7-2 and TRBJ2-7, with 13 nucleotides matching TRBD2. The CDR3 sequence is 17 residues long. V trimming: 1 base; J trimming: 2 bases; junction bases outside the gene matches: 5. The germline CDR1 and CDR2 sequences are SGHTA and FQGNSA. The CDR3 nucleotides read TGTGCCAGCAGCTTAGGAGGGGGGACTAGCGGGGCCTACGAGCAGTACTTC. Its translation is CASSLGGGTSGAYEQYF.

As for this clonotype: Given a much more abundant clone one base away, this may be a read error. This chain links TRBV5-6 with TRBJ2-7, with D possibly matching TRBD2 (7 bases). V was pared by 1 base and J by 3 bases, with 29 bases between. CDR1 is SGHDT, CDR2 YYEEEE, per germline. The CDR3 length is 20 residues. The CDR3 reads CASSLLGGGGPPSRSYEQYF. As DNA, the CDR3 is TGTGCCAGCAGCTTGTTGGGGGGGGGCGGGCCGCCATCAAGGAGCTACGAGCAGTACTTC.

In this sample, this clonotype turned up many times. This rearrangement joins TRBV7-2 to TRBJ1-1; 8 bases line up with TRBD1. Germline V gene lookup returns CDR1 SGHTA and CDR2 FQGNSA. V lost 2 bases and J lost 1; bases outside the gene matches: 3. The CDR3 covers 15 residues. The CDR3 spells CASSLSGTGNTEAFF. As DNA, the CDR3 is TGTGCCAGCAGCTTATCCGGGACAGGGAACACTGAAGCTTTCTTT.

This clonotype was counted many times. This sequence joins TRBV7-2 and TRBJ1-2; 8 nucleotides match TRBD1. With 5 bases clipped from V and 8 bases from J, the junction kept 10 bases outside the gene matches. The CDR3 is made up of 14 amino acids. The germline V gene has CDR1 SGHTA and CDR2 FQGNSA. The DNA for the CDR3 is TGTGCCAGCAGCCCAGGACAGGGACGGGGCGGCTACACCTTC. Translation: CASSPGQGRGGYTF.

This clonotype appeared many times. The chain uses TRBV20-1 and TRBJ2-3, with 7 bases identical to TRBD1. CDR1 is DFQATT, CDR2 SNEGSKA, per germline (reference sequence). J was trimmed by 1 base and V by 5 bases; bases with no gene match: 6. The CDR3 is 14 amino acids. The CDR3 region has the DNA TGCAGTGCTCCCGACAGGGCTGGCACAGATACGCAGTATTTT. It is translated as CSAPDRAGTDTQYF.

This clonotype has at least ten counts. The chain uses TRBV7-8 and TRBJ1-1, with D uncertain. Germline V gene data show CDR1 as SGHVS and CDR2 as FQNEAQ. V was shortened by 3 bases and J by 1 base, with 9 bases between the two germline ends. There are 14 residues in the CDR3. The CDR3 DNA sequence: TGTGCCAGCAGCTTTACAATATCGAACACTGAAGCTTTCTTT. Protein product: CASSFTISNTEAFF.

This clonotype was counted ten times or more. The chain recombines TRBV6-5 with TRBJ2-1; TRBD1 aligns across 7 bases. J gave up 8 bases and V 0 bases, and 7 bases lay outside the gene matches. The length of the CDR3 is 15 residues. Germline-derived CDR1 and CDR2 are MNHEY and SVGAGI. CDR3 sequence: CASSYSPGQSHEQFF. For the CDR3, the DNA is TGTGCCAGCAGTTACTCTCCGGGACAGTCCCATGAGCAGTTCTTC.

This clonotype was detected ten times or more. The chain joins TRBV5-5 to TRBJ1-5; D unresolved. V was trimmed by 0 bases and J by 5 bases, leaving 9 bases between them. Per germline, CDR1 SGHKS and CDR2 YYEKEE (reference sequence). The CDR3 has 14 residues. This chain's CDR3 is CASSLVVFHQPQHF. As DNA, the CDR3 is TGTGCCAGCAGCTTGGTGGTTTTTCATCAGCCCCAGCATTTT.

This clonotype was observed many times. The chain couples TRBV12-3 or TRBV12-4 to TRBJ2-5, with D perhaps being TRBD1 or TRBD2 (5 bases each). The V and J ends lost 1 base and 5 bases respectively, with 11 bases between them. This CDR3 has 14 residues. The CDR3 region has the DNA TGTGCCAGCAGTTTAGACGGGGCTGGGGAGACCCAGTACTTC. Translating it yields CASSLDGAGETQYF.

This clonotype was detected many times. The gene calls are TRBV9 and TRBJ2-3; 8 bases fit TRBD2. Germline assignment: CDR1 SGDLS and CDR2 YYNGEE. V shed 4 bases and J 0 bases; nucleotides not matched to a gene: 7. The CDR3 covers 16 residues. Here the CDR3 DNA reads TGTGCCAGCAGCCTCACTAGCGGATCTAGCACAGATACGCAGTATTTT. This encodes CASSLTSGSSTDTQYF.